This TCR beta chain comes out of a study of blood T cell repertoires in COVID-19. At the level of the study: Some COVID-19 samples were acute and others convalescent; all came from the United States, Italy and Spain. PBMCs, B-cell-depleted T cells, or T cells were the source of the cDNA or gDNA that made up the material.

In the authors' workflow: Amplified reference gene primers provided the basis for estimating nucleated cell counts. The protocol was immunoSEQ multiplex PCR, while the TCRdb copy is restricted to in-frame clones and leaves out a portion. Clonal size and the V and J genes are those of that table, whereas D and trimming came from the DNA. Seen here are 140,000 to 150,000 clones, 84% observed once, and the top ten hold roughly 4.4%. The receptor was derived from a human donor in a cohort sampled during active COVID-19. Source material: peripheral blood.

This chain's CDR3 is CASKIGQSGSNQPQHF. The CDR3 DNA follows: TGTGCCAGCAAAATTGGGCAGTCTGGTAGCAATCAGCCCCAGCATTTT. This chain uses TRBV2 with TRBJ1-5, with D unclear. Germline CDR1 and CDR2: SNHLY and FYNNEI. The V end lost 7 bases, the J end lost 0 bases, and 16 bases lay between the germline ends. This CDR3 contains 16 residues.